This TCR beta chain was captured in a study of cytomegalovirus exposure and HLA in healthy donors. With 60 Vbeta and 13 Jbeta primers, the PCR was carried out. Only in-frame clones appear in the TCRdb table, and some are missing; sequencing was by immunoSEQ multiplex PCR. The top ten hold just under 3% of the sample, which has about 160,000 clones, 60% to 75% seen once. Each of the donors was a healthy bone marrow donor. The ends were cut back, 4 bases at V and 0 bases at J, with 13 bases in the middle. Germline V lookup: CDR1 MNHEY, CDR2 SMNVEV (reference sequence). The CDR3 is 17 residues long. The rearrangement links TRBV27 to TRBJ1-6; D may be TRBD1 (5 bases). The clonotype was recovered from a woman between 45 and 65 years old in good health and CMV-seropositive. Sequenced material: PBMCs. CDR3 amino acids: CASSSLTASSYNSPLHF. CDR3 sequence (DNA): TGTGCCAGCAGTTCCCTGACAGCGAGCTCCTATAATTCACCCCTCCACTTT.